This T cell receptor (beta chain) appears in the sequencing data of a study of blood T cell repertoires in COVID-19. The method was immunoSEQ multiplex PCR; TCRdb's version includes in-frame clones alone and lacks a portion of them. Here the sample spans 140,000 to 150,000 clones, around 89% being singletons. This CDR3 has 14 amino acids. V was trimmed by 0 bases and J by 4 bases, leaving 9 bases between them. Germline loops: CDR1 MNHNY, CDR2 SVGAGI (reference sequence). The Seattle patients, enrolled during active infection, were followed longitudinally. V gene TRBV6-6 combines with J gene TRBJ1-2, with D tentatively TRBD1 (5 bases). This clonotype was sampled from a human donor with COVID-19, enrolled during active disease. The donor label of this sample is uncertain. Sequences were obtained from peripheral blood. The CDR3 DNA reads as TGTGCCAGCAGTTACTCCCAGGGCCTCTATGGCTACACCTTC. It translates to CASSYSQGLYGYTF.